The rows below give T cell receptor beta chains drawn from one sample of a study of naive and memory T cell subsets. TCRdb called the UMI-ligation and nested PCR reads again in MiXCR, with one record for every CDR3 protein. The sample lists 130,000 to 150,000 distinct CDR3 sequences, about 17% occurring once. Sequenced: naive CD4+ T cells from blood. These receptor sequences come from a human donor in good health. Both conserved end residues are trimmed from each CDR3. The order of the fields is V gene, J gene, clone size, CDR3 protein. For some rows the clone size is stated as once, few or many, or as a class when expanded; others skip it.

v_gene: TRBV20-1; j_gene: TRBJ2-1; abundance: few; CDR3aa: SARHSGRYNEQF
v_gene: TRBV29-1; j_gene: TRBJ1-2; abundance: .; CDR3aa: SVEGGQGVYGYT
v_gene: TRBV6-6; j_gene: TRBJ1-5; abundance: few; CDR3aa: ASRGGTGLQPQH
v_gene: TRBV10-2; j_gene: TRBJ1-1; abundance: few; CDR3aa: ASSSSGGTEAF
v_gene: TRBV29-1; j_gene: TRBJ1-1; abundance: .; CDR3aa: SVYRGLNTEAF
v_gene: TRBV29-1; j_gene: TRBJ2-5; abundance: .; CDR3aa: SQVQGGYLGAQY
v_gene: TRBV24-1; j_gene: TRBJ1-1; abundance: .; CDR3aa: ATRQTGVNTEAF
v_gene: TRBV7-3; j_gene: TRBJ2-7; abundance: few; CDR3aa: ASSRTGTDYEQY
v_gene: TRBV7-9; j_gene: TRBJ2-1; abundance: .; CDR3aa: ASSSRGEAEQF
v_gene: TRBV20-1; j_gene: TRBJ1-4; abundance: .; CDR3aa: SATGGSTIEKLF
v_gene: TRBV7-6; j_gene: TRBJ1-3; abundance: .; CDR3aa: ASSLASGNTIY
v_gene: TRBV20-1; j_gene: TRBJ2-7; abundance: .; CDR3aa: SARDLGGRAYEQY
v_gene: TRBV10-3; j_gene: TRBJ2-3; abundance: .; CDR3aa: TIGGAAGTTDTQY